This T cell receptor beta chain is drawn from a study of blood T cell repertoires in COVID-19 (dated by TCRdb to 2019 to 2021). For context, the study as a whole: Samples from collaborators originated in the United States, Italy and Spain and spanned both the acute and convalescent phases of COVID-19. Sample metadata almost always included a de-identified subject ID, COVID-19 status, age in years and sex. The repertoires were made available in a free public database intended to serve as a resource for research on the immune response to SARS-CoV-2. Samples came from the ongoing ImmuneRACE study (first 160 participants) plus 1,254 subjects from 6 global collaborators. Where available, HLA class I and class II types were taken from metadata supplied by the sample provider and were not determined by assay-based typing. Deeply sampled blood TCRbeta repertoires from subjects exposed to, actively infected with, or recovered from COVID-19 were included in the dataset. The prospective study material was composed of cDNA or gDNA derived from T cells, B-cell-depleted T cells, or PBMCs.

Study-wide conclusions, independent of this receptor: The amount of clinical and demographic metadata varied by source and participant and was provided uncurated.

Concerning this clone itself: The specificity of this receptor is unknown. No much larger clonotype is one base removed from it; base qualities were not supplied.

TCRbeta CDR3 regions were amplified from genomic DNA by means of the immunoSEQ Assay, a bias-controlled multiplex PCR. Processing in the source paper ran as follows. Within the assay, amplification of reference gene primers was used to estimate how many nucleated cells each sample contained. Sequence reads were collapsed and filtered to measure the absolute abundance of every unique TCRbeta CDR3 rearrangement. For each sample, productive Simpson clonality was calculated as the square root of Simpson's diversity index over productive rearrangements. The table comes from immuneACCESS by way of TCRdb, which keeps in-frame sequences with V and J called. Part of the clones is missing from these tables; in studies checked, under half for an unresolved V gene and the rest for unknown reasons. From that table come the V and J calls and clone size; the DNA was used to work out D and trimming. Across this sample there are roughly 150,000 clones, with roughly nine tenths seen only once. About 4.1% of the sample goes to the ten largest clones.

From the germline V gene (reference sequence), CDR1 is MNHEY and CDR2 is SMNVEV. The cysteine opens and the phenylalanine closes a CDR3 of 15 amino acids. The DNA shown is the 45-base CDR3, in frame from base 1. V lost 8 bases and J lost 0 bases; the stretch between them is 15 bases long. Participants in the prospective study were aged roughly 18 to 100 years, lived in 20 to 25 United States geographic areas, and enrolled through a virtual design. In the prospective study, cohorts were assigned on the basis of participant-reported clinical history obtained from a screening survey and a study questionnaire. A participant counted as exposed if, within 2 weeks of entering the study, that participant had been in contact with someone who had a PCR-confirmed or clinician-diagnosed COVID-19 case. In the prospective study, whole blood, serum and a nasopharyngeal or oropharyngeal swab were collected from each participant by mobile phlebotomists. Prospective study participants could optionally give additional blood draws and questionnaires over a roughly 2-month period. Before DNA extraction, prospective study blood samples were shipped either frozen or at room temperature.

The rearranged segments are TRBV27 and TRBJ2-3; a confident D gene designation cannot be given. The TCR originated in a middle-aged woman who had been exposed to COVID-19. Sequenced: PBMCs or T cells enriched from blood (not recorded which). The nucleotides read TGTGCCAGCTCGCGAACAGTGAGAAGCACAGATACGCAGTATTTT. Translated, this is CASSRTVRSTDTQYF.